This TCR beta chain was identified during a study of T cells in Graves' hyperthyroidism and ophthalmopathy (dated by TCRdb to between 2019 and 2020). In terms of the full investigation: Peripheral blood samples were taken at the time of initial diagnosis, prior to any treatment. To identify TCR V-J signatures that set the groups apart, the researchers used a discovery cohort of about a hundred patients, made up of under 45 with Graves' ophthalmopathy and some 56 with stable Graves' hyperthyroidism. Prospective prediction of ophthalmopathy was tested in an independent validation cohort of 18 to 20 hyperthyroidism patients and around 16 patients who later progressed to ophthalmopathy. The roughly 100 discovery patients were randomly divided into training and test sets at a 7:3 ratio. In addition, the study compared T-cell repertoires in thyroid tissue and in blood from about 6 Graves' hyperthyroidism patients. Once sampling was done, hyperthyroidism patients were given methimazole at a starting dose of 30 mg daily, whereas ophthalmopathy patients were given high-dose intravenous methylprednisolone. The paper describes TCR Vbeta CDR3 sequencing of 130 to 150 peripheral blood samples, made up of 43 ophthalmopathy patients, roughly 72 hyperthyroidism patients and 17 progressor patients.

The paper as a whole reports these results and caveats: A 13 V-J signature model separated ophthalmopathy from stable hyperthyroidism, with just over 85% sensitivity and about 81% specificity in cross-validation and 80%/75% in testing. In validation, the model predicted progression to ophthalmopathy with roughly 66% sensitivity and around 72% specificity, a median of about 6 months before onset. No statistical method was used to fix the sample size in advance, and group allocation was not hidden from the investigators. Most expanded thyroid clonotypes (frequency above 0.001) were also detected in blood, a finding suggesting that blood repertoires may reflect thyroid immune responses.

Many counts were recorded for this clonotype. The clone's antigen remains unknown. There are no base qualities to consult, and no much larger clone falls within one base. Stable Graves' hyperthyroidism was defined as the absence of progression to ophthalmopathy over 18 months of follow-up. Hyperthyroidism patients were aged 18 to 65 years and newly diagnosed, with disease duration of less than 2 months. The study excluded patients with uncontrolled infections, other autoimmune diseases, pregnancy or lactation. Diagnoses were established on the basis of clinical symptoms, serum thyroxine and TRAb, thyroid ultrasound, and orbital computed tomography. PBMCs were isolated from about 9.2 ml of fresh peripheral blood by Ficoll-Paque density gradient centrifugation. Trizol reagent was used to extract total RNA, and RNA quality was then checked on an Agilent 2100 Bioanalyzer. TCR beta CDR3 regions were amplified from RNA transcripts. A first-round RT-PCR of the TCR CDR3 used the HTBI primer set with the Qiagen OneStep RT-PCR kit. Libraries were constructed in a second round of multiplex PCR, after which size selection and purification were carried out. The libraries were sequenced on an Illumina HiSeq2000 using paired-end 100 bp reads. The authors processed their data as follows. SOAPnuke was used to process the raw data, with reads discarded if the reads contained adapters or uncalled bases, had a mean Phred below 15, or lacked an exact constant-primer or identifier match. COPE v1.2.5 was used to merge the high-quality paired reads, and each unique nucleotide sequence was defined as a clonotype. Clonotypes were aligned to IMGT TRBV, TRBD and TRBJ reference segments using MiTCR v1.1. The analysis was restricted to V-J combinations with a frequency above 0.0001, which together covered 99.2% of the repertoires. The TCS score was defined as F50 (clonal expansion) divided by E x V (chaos), with BLOSUM62-based TCRdist calculated between CDR3 peptides within each V-J. Welch's t-statistics and random forest reduced 514 V-J features to roughly 13, which were used in a naive Bayes classifier (R e1071). TCRdb trimmed the raw reads at Q25, called clones with MiXCR and kept productive beta chains. Identical CDR3 proteins give one entry, which carries the most common genes and DNA. Here the V and J calls rest on TCRdb's processing, not on the authors' analysis. This sample is represented by 480,000 or so distinct CDR3 sequences; around an eighth of them were singletons. The ten largest clones represent less than 20% of the sample.

The germline V gene sets CDR1 to SGHRS and CDR2 to YFSETQ. The CDR3 covers 15 residues, taking in both the cysteine and the phenylalanine. Of the read, only the CDR3 DNA is kept; its 45 bases are in frame from base 1. The germline V and J ends show losses of 0 bases and 4 bases respectively, and no gene match explains 1 base of the junction. This clonotype was obtained from a woman aged 18-29 years with Graves' hyperthyroidism. What was sequenced was blood. The chain joins TRBV5-1 to TRBJ1-5, and 10 bases in between align with TRBD1. The sequenced DNA is TGCGCCAGCAGCTTGGAGGGACAGGGGAATCAGCCCCAGCATTTT. This translates into CASSLEGQGNQPQHF.